Detailed here is one T cell receptor beta chain. V lost 5 bases, J lost 6 bases, and 5 bases lay in between. The CDR3 sequence is 10 residues long. Looked up from germline, CDR1 is GTSNPN and CDR2 is SVGIG (reference sequence). This record comes from a study of T cells in narcolepsy. Produced via immunoSEQ multiplex PCR; TCRdb's table is partial and in-frame only. In the table there are approximately 35,000 clones, roughly nine tenths of which are singletons. This rearrangement joins TRBV30 to TRBJ2-1; D ambiguous. The receptor's source is a human donor with narcolepsy. The specimen sequenced was CD45RA- memory CD4+ T cells from PBMCs. CDR3 sequence: CAWGFNEQFF. DNA for the CDR3: TGTGCCTGGGGTTTCAATGAGCAGTTCTTC.